This T cell receptor (beta chain) emerged from a study of read filtering for tumor transcriptome and immune sequencing. Study-wide context: Among patients, some 17 were male and more than 12 female, aged roughly 45 to 80 (mean about 72). TCR-mapped reads were about 4.05 to 11 million with IR-seq versus about 85 to 1,300 with RNA-seq. Broader study findings: IR-seq and RNA-seq agreed better without single-read clonotypes.

This library used approximately 390 ng RNA and molecular barcoded adaptors spanning alpha/delta and beta/gamma chains. MiXCR, run by TCRdb on the reads, gives a single entry per CDR3 protein. Of approximately 62,000 distinct CDR3 sequences in the sample, around a fifth are singletons; the top ten hold approximately 11%. Germline V gene data show CDR1 as SNHLY and CDR2 as FYNNEI. The CDR3 runs to 13 residues. V lost 7 bases to trimming and J lost 5 bases; unmatched junction nucleotides: 3. This clonotype was counted many times. Its antigen is not identified. What was sequenced was a population of CD138-negative cells sorted from bone marrow. This TCR was recovered from a donor older than 35 with multiple myeloma. The chain employs TRBV2 and TRBJ2-1; 9 nucleotides match TRBD2. In DNA, the CDR3 is TGTGCCAGCACTAGCGGGAAAAACAATGAGCAGTTCTTC. This translates into CASTSGKNNEQFF.